This TCR beta chain was identified in a study of blood T cell repertoires in COVID-19. As for the study in general: Collection of acute and convalescent COVID-19 samples took place in the United States, Italy and Spain.

Germline CDR1 reads ENHRY; CDR2 reads SYGVKD. This CDR3 is built from 15 residues. Trimming removed 5 bases from V and 7 bases from J, with 17 bases in between. This clone was detected only once. TCRdb keeps only in-frame clones here, not all; method: immunoSEQ multiplex PCR. Of about 140,000 clones listed, over 70% are singletons. The sample was PBMCs or T cells enriched from blood (not recorded which). The V call is TRBV10-3, the J call TRBJ1-4; D may be TRBD1 (6 bases). The source of this sequence is a man aged 60 to 75 who had recovered from COVID-19. The CDR3 sequence: CAISTETGGGEKLFF. The CDR3 DNA is TGTGCCATCAGTACTGAGACAGGAGGAGGTGAAAAACTGTTTTTT.